This T cell receptor (beta chain) emerged from a study of blood T cell repertoires in COVID-19. Per the authors' pipeline: Counts of nucleated cells, estimated from reference gene primer amplification, were obtained. Generated by immunoSEQ multiplex PCR, the TCRdb table keeps only in-frame clones and is missing some. Clonal size and the V and J genes are those of that table, whereas D and trimming came from the DNA. This sample has a few hundred thousand clones, with around 80% found just once. Trimming cost V 4 bases and J 7 bases, with 21 bases left between them. There are 16 residues in the CDR3. Germline V gene sequence: CDR1 SGHKS, CDR2 YYEKEE (reference sequence).

The sample taken for sequencing was PBMCs or T cells enriched from blood (not recorded which). This chain connects TRBV5-5 to TRBJ2-1; tentative D call: TRBD2 (5 bases). The receptor's source is a man aged 25 to 40 with acute COVID-19. CDR3 nucleotides: TGTGCCAGCAGCCCGGAGGTCAGCTTCCCGGGAAATGAGCAGTTCTTC. This codes for CASSPEVSFPGNEQFF.